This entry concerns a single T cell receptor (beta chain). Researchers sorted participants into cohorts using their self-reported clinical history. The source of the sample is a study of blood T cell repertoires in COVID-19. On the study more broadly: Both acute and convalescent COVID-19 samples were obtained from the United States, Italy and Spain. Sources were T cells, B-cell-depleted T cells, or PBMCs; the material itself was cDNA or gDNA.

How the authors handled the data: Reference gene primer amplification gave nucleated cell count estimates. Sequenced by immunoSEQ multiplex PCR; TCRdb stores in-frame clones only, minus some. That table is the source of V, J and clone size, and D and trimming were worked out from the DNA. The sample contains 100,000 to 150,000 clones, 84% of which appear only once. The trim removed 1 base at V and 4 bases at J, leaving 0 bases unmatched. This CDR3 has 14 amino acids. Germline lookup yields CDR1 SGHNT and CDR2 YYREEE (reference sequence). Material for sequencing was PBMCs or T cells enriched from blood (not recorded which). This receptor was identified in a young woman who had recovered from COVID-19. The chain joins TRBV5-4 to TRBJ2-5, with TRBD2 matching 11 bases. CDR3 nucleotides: TGTGCCAGCAGCTTGCTAGCGGGAGGAGAGACCCAGTACTTC. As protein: CASSLLAGGETQYF. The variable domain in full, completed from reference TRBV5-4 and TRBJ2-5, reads ETGVTQSPTHLIKTRGQQVTLRCSSQSGHNTVSWYQQALGQGPQFIFQYYREEENGRGNFPPRFSGLQFPNYSSELNVNALELDDSALYLCASSLLAGGETQYFGPGTRLLVL.